This T cell receptor beta chain was documented in a study of CD8 T cells in Susac syndrome. With random hexamers, reverse transcription was performed on about 0.5 to 1 ug of RNA. MiXCR, applied by TCRdb to the immunoSEQ multiplex PCR reads, yields one record per CDR3 protein. The sample lists some 140,000 distinct CDR3 sequences, about 95% seen once, with about 0.18% in the top ten. Looked up from germline, CDR1 is SGHAT and CDR2 is FQDESV (reference sequence). Trimming took 1 base from V and 4 from J; bases not matched to a gene: 12. The CDR3 sequence is 18 residues long. The sample consisted of CD8+ T cells from PBMCs. The clonotype comes from a human donor with Susac syndrome. The rearrangement uses TRBV11-1 and TRBJ2-3; TRBD2 aligns across 9 bases. The DNA of the CDR3 is TGTGCCAGCAGCTTAGGACTATGGACTAGCGAAAAGCCAGATACGCAGTATTTT. Its protein is CASSLGLWTSEKPDTQYF.